A single T cell receptor (beta chain) is shown here with its context. Its antigen is not yet known. No qualities accompany the bases; no much larger clone lies one base away. The CDR1 and CDR2 encoded by the germline V gene are SGHVS and FQNEAQ. V is clipped by 4 bases and J by 8 bases, and the sequence between their germline boundaries is 9 bases long. The CDR3 runs 13 residues from the cysteine to the phenylalanine. Only the CDR3 region is kept as DNA, spanning 39 bases read in frame from base 1. A MiSeq instrument was used for deep resolution sequencing, which targeted depths ranging from 1 in 1 million up to 1 in 200,000 T cells, with coverage averaging 10x for each clonotype. The immunoSEQ hsTCRB Kit was used to generate TCR beta libraries. Processing in the source paper ran as follows. The data were analyzed with ImmunoSEQ Analyzer and ImmunoSEQ Data Assistant, and V, D and J gene assignments followed IMGT definitions. Clonality, which ranges from 0 to 1, was calculated as one minus the normalized Shannon entropy of productive rearrangement frequencies. Only overrepresented clonotypes making up at least 0.05% of the repertoire of each patient were included in the public clonotype analysis. Approximately 14 age-matched healthy donor repertoires from immuneACCESS served as clonality controls. The source is immuneACCESS, and TCRdb retained only in-frame sequences with V and J called. Part of the clones is not carried over; for the studies checked, unresolved V genes explain less than half of this, and the remainder is unexplained. Clonal size and the V and J genes are those of that table, whereas D and trimming came from the DNA. The sample yields about 120,000 clones; approximately 56% were counted once. About 40% of the sample is taken by the ten largest.

The source of the sample is a study of cytotoxic CD8 clonotypes in ibrutinib-treated CLL (dated by TCRdb to the early 2020s). The study in broad terms: The cohort had 11 relapsed/refractory and around 15 treatment-naive patients; roughly 18 were IGHV unmutated. Responses were partial in some 24 patients and complete in 2; after median about 5.5 years follow-up, some 15 stayed in remission and some twelve progressed. Samples at response were collected after a median of about 13 months of treatment, with a range of roughly 6 to 36 months. On average, each sample had hundreds of thousands of productive templates and more than 75,000 productive rearrangements. Of the 80 to 95 participants in the trial, roughly 25 had longitudinal samples available. Cryopreserved peripheral blood mononuclear cells were obtained prior to treatment, at the time of response, and at either disease progression or sustained remission. Patients were still on ibrutinib when every remission and progressive disease sample was collected.

Study-wide findings and limitations: Sampling times were not matched between sustained-remission and progressing patients, and lymph node repertoires were not studied. Clonality increased at ibrutinib response, stayed stable in sustained remission, and fell back toward baseline at progression. Public clonotypes were rare and either shrank or stayed stable during treatment, and the rise in clonality at ibrutinib response reflected expansion of private clonotypes. At baseline, clonality was higher than in age-matched healthy donors and showed a strong correlation with circulating CD8+ T-cell counts.

Read against the paper, the sample's time point label means: around 2 years on ibrutinib. Around 1.8 micrograms of genomic DNA were extracted from cryopreserved PBMCs for TCR beta library preparation. Longitudinal blood samples from CLL patients on ibrutinib monotherapy were analyzed using high-throughput TCR beta sequencing. The patients were enrolled in a single-center, open-label phase 2 trial of ibrutinib monotherapy. The sample in question was PBMCs, obtained after 24 months of ibrutinib treatment. The receptor chain draws on TRBV7-8 and TRBJ1-6; a tentative D match to TRBD1 spans 5 bases. This receptor was obtained from a human donor with chronic lymphocytic leukemia. Read as DNA, the sequence is TGTGCCAGCAGCTCTCGAGGGGATTCACCCCTCCACTTT. This encodes CASSSRGDSPLHF.